The rows below give T cell receptor beta chains drawn from one sample of a study of cytomegalovirus exposure and HLA in healthy donors. Here immunoSEQ multiplex PCR was the method, and the copy in TCRdb shows in-frame clones only, minus some. Counted here are about 150,000 clones, around 80% occurring once; the ten biggest clones make up roughly 4.2%. The sequenced sample was PBMCs. Receptors were obtained from a woman aged 40-49 years in good health and CMV-seronegative. Both conserved end residues are part of each CDR3. A D gene is named only where the DNA matches it firmly. Clone size is not always given. Where it is, it says once, few, many or a class for expanded clones.

>.|TRBV6-1|TRBJ1-4|.
CASSAGPDGTLFF
TGTGCCAGCAGCGCGGGACCCGACGGGACGCTGTTTTTT
>once|TRBV29-1|TRBJ2-2|TRBD1
CSVLGTGGTTGELFF
TGCAGCGTACTAGGGACAGGGGGTACCACCGGGGAGCTGTTTTTT
>once|TRBV6-1|TRBJ2-1|.
CASSRGSNEQFF
TGTGCCAGCAGCCGGGGGTCCAATGAGCAGTTCTTC
>few|TRBV6-4|TRBJ2-6|.
CASSDGISAGANVLTF
TGTGCCAGCAGTGACGGTATCAGCGCTGGGGCCAACGTCCTGACTTTC
>.|TRBV5-1|TRBJ2-2|.
CASSLEAENTGELFF
TGCGCCAGCAGCTTGGAAGCGGAAAACACCGGGGAGCTGTTTTTT
>.|TRBV18|TRBJ2-7|.
CASSPQPDGEQYF
TGTGCCAGCTCACCCCAGCCCGACGGGGAGCAGTACTTC
>.|TRBV30|TRBJ2-3|TRBD2
CAWSAPYHLAGVADTQYF
TGTGCCTGGAGCGCACCTTACCATCTAGCGGGAGTGGCAGATACGCAGTATTTT
>.|TRBV5-1|TRBJ1-2|TRBD1
CASGGQGFTNTF
TGCGCCAGCGGAGGACAGGGCTTTACTAACACCTTC
>.|TRBV7-9|TRBJ1-2|TRBD1
CASSLDRGVNYGYTF
TGTGCCAGCAGCCTTGACAGGGGGGTAAACTATGGCTACACCTTC
>.|TRBV27|TRBJ2-1|.
CASSFRPSHRGSYNEQFF
TGTGCCAGCAGTTTTCGGCCCAGCCACCGGGGGTCCTACAATGAGCAGTTCTTC
>.|TRBV13|TRBJ2-2|.
CASRGEVTGELFF
TGTGCCAGCCGAGGGGAGGTCACCGGGGAGCTGTTTTTT
>.|TRBV5-1|TRBJ2-2|TRBD2
CTSRLLAENTGELFF
TGCACCAGCAGGCTACTAGCGGAGAACACCGGGGAGCTGTTTTTT
>.|TRBV27|TRBJ1-1|.
CASSSWTAASWTQAFF
TGTGCCAGCAGTTCTTGGACAGCCGCCTCATGGACCCAAGCTTTCTTT
>.|TRBV29-1|TRBJ2-5|.
CSVDVGLDQETQYF
TGCAGCGTTGATGTGGGGCTAGACCAAGAGACCCAGTACTTC
>.|TRBV27|TRBJ2-1|.
CASSLSRRGNEQFF
TGTGCCAGCAGTTTATCCCGCAGGGGCAATGAGCAGTTCTTC
>few|TRBV30|TRBJ1-2|.
CAWSPSNYGYTF
TGTGCCTGGAGTCCCTCTAACTATGGCTACACCTTC
>.|TRBV11-3|TRBJ2-7|.
CASSSGGAFEQYF
TGTGCCAGCAGCTCTGGTGGGGCTTTCGAGCAGTACTTC
>.|TRBV28|TRBJ2-7|TRBD1
CASSQPGQGLREQYF
TGTGCCAGCAGCCAACCGGGACAGGGTCTGCGGGAGCAGTACTTC